This T cell receptor (beta chain) was sequenced during a study of cytomegalovirus exposure and HLA in healthy donors. General study findings and limits: With later analysis, a missense DCLRE1C variant became linked to TCR beta V- and J-gene trimming. Analysis was performed later, and it showed HLA-associated TCR beta chains to be more clonally expanded than equally common others. A later analysis found common viral pathogens apparently linked to several of the most significant clusters. A later analysis reportedly identified an Asian-associated ancestry cluster as carrying fewer N-insertions than the 666-donor mean.

As for this clone: Its target is unknown.

The study ran its PCR with 60 Vbeta and 13 Jbeta primers. Libraries were prepared by immunoSEQ multiplex PCR; TCRdb keeps only in-frame clonotypes and omits some of them. The table shows fewer than 200,000 clones, with around 74% occurring only once. The germline V gene has CDR1 SGHDT and CDR2 YYEEEE. V lost 3 bases and J 0 bases, leaving 14 bases between the germline ends. There are 16 residues in the CDR3. The specimen was PBMCs. The receptor's source is a female donor in good health and CMV-seronegative. The gene calls are TRBV5-6 and TRBJ2-3; a possible D gene is TRBD2 (6 bases). CDR3 nucleotides: TGTGCCAGCAGCTCGATGGGGGGATCAAGCACAGATACGCAGTATTTT. Residues: CASSSMGGSSTDTQYF. The full variable domain, its missing parts supplied by reference TRBV5-6 and TRBJ2-3, is DAGVTQSPTHLIKTRGQQVTLRCSPKSGHDTVSWYQQALGQGPQFIFQYYEEEERQRGNFPDRFSGHQFPNYSSELNVNALLLGDSALYLCASSSMGGSSTDTQYFGPGTRLTVL.